One sample yielded the 30 T cell receptor beta chains listed below, sequenced in a study of response to subunit inactivated influenza vaccine. TCRdb used MiXCR to reprocess the RT-PCR reads, holding one entry per CDR3 protein. The data show about 700,000 distinct CDR3 sequences, around a sixth seen once. Sequenced here: PBMCs from blood, sampled 12 days after vaccination. The source of these receptors is a man between 50 and 59 years old who received an inactivated influenza vaccine.

This clonotype was found a few times. Here the CDR3 reads CASRSYRDRVGETQYF. For the CDR3, the DNA is TGTGCCAGCAGGTCCTACCGGGACAGGGTGGGTGAGACCCAGTACTTC. The chain joins TRBV6-1 to TRBJ2-5, with 9 bases that match TRBD1. V shed 6 bases, J shed 5 bases, and the junction held 13 bases outside the gene matches. The CDR3 length is 16 residues. The germline CDR1 and CDR2 sequences are MNHNS and SASEGT.

This clonotype was counted between two and nine times. The gene calls are TRBV9 and TRBJ2-3; TRBD2 aligns across 10 bases. The CDR3 is 18 residues long. CDR1 SGDLS and CDR2 YYNGEE come from the germline V gene. Trimming took 3 bases from V and 1 from J; bases not matched to a gene: 11. In nucleotides, the CDR3 is TGTGCCAGCAGCGCCCGGGGTAGCGGGGGGACTGGCACAGATACGCAGTATTTT. Translating it yields CASSARGSGGTGTDTQYF.

The chain is built from TRBV6-1 and TRBJ2-3; the D is unclear. The germline V gene encodes CDR1 MNHNS and CDR2 SASEGT. V was pared by 4 bases and J by 0 bases, with 11 bases between. The CDR3 loop spans 15 amino acids. CDR3 sequence reads: CASSVAYPSTDTQYF. In nucleotides, the CDR3 is TGTGCCAGCAGTGTTGCTTACCCTAGCACAGATACGCAGTATTTT.

This chain connects TRBV5-1 to TRBJ2-5; 13 positions agree with TRBD2. Germline lookup yields CDR1 SGHRS and CDR2 YFSETQ. V lost 4 bases and J lost 5; bases outside the gene matches: 2. The CDR3 consists of 14 residues. The CDR3 DNA reads as TGCGCCAGCAGCGAGGGACTAGCGGGGGAGACCCAGTACTTC. It encodes CASSEGLAGETQYF.

The genes are TRBV12-3 or TRBV12-4 and TRBJ1-5, with D unresolved. V was clipped by 2 bases and J by 3 bases, with 14 bases between them. CDR3 length: 16 residues. The CDR3 sequence: CASSLRGGVYNQPQHF. DNA of the CDR3: TGTGCCAGCAGTTTACGGGGTGGGGTTTACAATCAGCCCCAGCATTTT.

This clonotype was found a few times. The rearrangement joins TRBV20-1 to TRBJ1-4; a possible D gene is TRBD1 (5 bases). The germline gives CDR1 DFQATT, CDR2 SNEGSKA (reference sequence). The CDR3 contains 13 residues. Trimming cost V 3 bases and J 6 bases, with 11 bases left between them. The CDR3 DNA follows: TGCAGTGCTAGTGCAGGGACGGATGAAAAACTGTTTTTT. The encoded protein is CSASAGTDEKLFF.

This chain connects TRBV6-2 or TRBV6-3 to TRBJ2-3; TRBD1 is a possible D gene (6 bases). V dropped 0 bases and J dropped 9 bases, with 22 bases sitting between them. Germline CDR1 is MNHEY and CDR2 is SVGEGT. The CDR3 sequence is 17 residues long. The CDR3 loop reads CASSYSYRDTQQGTQYF. The CDR3 nucleotides read TGTGCCAGCAGTTACTCGTACCGGGACACCCAGCAAGGAACGCAGTATTTT.

This clonotype was seen a few times. The rearrangement uses TRBV29-1 and TRBJ1-3; D is unresolved. Trimming cost V 4 bases and J 0 bases, with 4 bases left between them. Germline V gives CDR1 SQVTM, CDR2 ANQGSEA. The CDR3 is 12 amino acids. CDR3 in amino acids: CSVVRSGNTIYF. The CDR3 DNA is TGCAGCGTTGTACGCTCTGGAAACACCATATATTTT.

The gene calls are TRBV28 and TRBJ2-2; D not resolved. The CDR3 is made up of 15 amino acids. V shed 11 bases and J shed 0 bases, with 16 bases lying between them. From germline, CDR1 is MDHEN and CDR2 SYDVKM. CDR3 DNA sequence: TGTGCCGGTAGTGTGGGTTTCGCGAACACCGGGGAGCTGTTTTTT. Amino acid sequence: CAGSVGFANTGELFF.

This clonotype was detected a few times. The chain is built from TRBV12-3 or TRBV12-4 and TRBJ1-2; no reliable D call. The CDR3 extends over 14 amino acids. V was cut by 3 bases and J by 5 bases, with 13 bases left in between. This chain's CDR3 is CASSFSGSLYGYTF. CDR3 in DNA: TGTGCCAGCAGTTTCTCTGGCAGCTTATATGGCTACACCTTC.

The genes are TRBV7-2 and TRBJ2-1; TRBD1 is a possible D gene (6 bases). The germline V gene encodes CDR1 SGHTA and CDR2 FQGNSA. The CDR3 has 16 amino acids. Between the trimmed V and J ends, which lost 4 bases and 5 bases, there was a span of 18 bases. CDR3: CASSSIPGHRDNEQFF. The CDR3 coding sequence is TGTGCCAGCAGCTCAATCCCGGGACACCGGGACAATGAGCAGTTCTTC.

A note on this clonotype: This may be a read error: a much more frequent sequence differs by one nucleotide. The V gene is TRBV20-1, the J gene TRBJ1-5; D might be TRBD1 (5 bases). Per germline, CDR1 DFQATT and CDR2 SNEGSKA (reference sequence). This CDR3 has 12 amino acids. V dropped 4 bases and J dropped 9 bases, with 13 bases sitting between them. CDR3 residues: CSAMYEGRPQHF. Written as DNA, the CDR3 is TGCAGTGCTATGTACGAGGGGAGGCCCCAGCATTTT.

The chain recombines TRBV10-3 with TRBJ2-7, with 10 bases that match TRBD1. Trimming at V came to 4 bases and at J to 5 bases, leaving 8 bases not matched to a gene. Germline V gene lookup returns CDR1 ENHRY and CDR2 SYGVKD. This CDR3 has 15 amino acids. CDR3 DNA sequence: TGTGCCATCAGTGGACCCGGGACAGGGGTGCACGAGCAGTACTTC. It specifies CAISGPGTGVHEQYF.

The CDR3 DNA is TGTGCCAGCAGCCCAAGGAAACTAGCGGGAGCCACAGATACGCAGTATTTT. Translating it yields CASSPRKLAGATDTQYF. The rearrangement uses TRBV7-7 and TRBJ2-3, with TRBD2 matching 11 bases. The V segment lost 5 bases and the J segment 2 bases; nucleotides outside the gene matches: 9. The length of the CDR3 is 17 residues. The germline V gene has CDR1 SSHAT and CDR2 FNYEAQ (reference sequence).

This clonotype appeared a few times. The chain is built from TRBV6-2 or TRBV6-3 and TRBJ2-3, with unresolved D. CDR3 size: 15 residues. V lost 2 bases and J lost 2, with 11 bases in between. The germline gives CDR1 MNHEY, CDR2 SVGEGT. The CDR3 DNA is TGTGCCAGCAGTTACGGCCTTGGGCCCACAGATACGCAGTATTTT. Translating it yields CASSYGLGPTDTQYF.

The chain has TRBV29-1 and TRBJ2-7, with D unclear. Trimming shortened V by 5 bases and J by 2 bases, and 16 bases separated the two germline ends. CDR1 is SQVTM, CDR2 ANQGSEA, per germline. This CDR3 is 14 amino acids long. Here the CDR3 DNA reads TGCAGCGTTCTGAACCCGGGTCTCACCTACGAGCAGTACTTC. Translated, it gives CSVLNPGLTYEQYF.

The CDR3 sequence is CAITRTGPHEQYF. CDR3 bases: TGTGCCATCACGCGGACAGGGCCCCACGAGCAGTACTTC. The chain links TRBV28 to TRBJ2-7, with 8 nucleotides matching TRBD1. Trimming cost V 10 bases and J 5 bases; bases outside gene matches: 10. The CDR3 is 13 amino acids. Germline CDR1 MDHEN, CDR2 SYDVKM.

CDR3 region: CASTLGGREADTQYF. The CDR3 nucleotides read TGTGCCAGCACCCTGGGGGGCAGGGAGGCAGATACGCAGTATTTT. This chain connects TRBV27 to TRBJ2-3; D is tentatively TRBD1 or TRBD2 (6 bases each). CDR1 MNHEY and CDR2 SMNVEV come from the germline V gene (reference sequence). V was shortened by 7 bases and J by 4 bases, with 18 bases between the two germline ends. This CDR3 is built from 15 residues.

The rearrangement uses TRBV12-3 or TRBV12-4 and TRBJ2-1; 8 bases align to TRBD1. The CDR3 is made up of 15 amino acids. The trim removed 6 bases at V and 2 bases at J, leaving 6 bases unmatched. The CDR3 bases are TGTGCCAGCAGGGGTCGGACAGGGACCTACAATGAGCAGTTCTTC. This sequence encodes CASRGRTGTYNEQFF.

This clonotype appeared a few times. V is TRBV20-1 and J is TRBJ2-7, with D perhaps matching TRBD2 (7 bases). V shed 1 base and J shed 6 bases, with 16 bases lying between them. Germline CDR1 DFQATT, CDR2 SNEGSKA (reference sequence). The CDR3 runs to 14 residues. The CDR3 is CSARVGGPFTEQYF. The CDR3 region has the DNA TGCAGTGCTAGAGTCGGGGGGCCCTTTACCGAGCAGTACTTC.

This clonotype has just a few counts. The chain joins TRBV11-2 to TRBJ2-5; D is perhaps TRBD1 (6 bases). CDR1 is SGHAT, CDR2 FQNNGV, per germline. V was shortened by 5 bases and J by 7 bases, with 17 bases between the two germline ends. This CDR3 is 14 amino acids long. The CDR3 DNA reads as TGTGCCAGCAGCCCCCTTGTGGGCAGGGGGACCCAGTACTTC. This codes for CASSPLVGRGTQYF.

This clonotype has a handful of counts. One end of the junction fails to match germline, which may point to a read error. The CDR3 protein is CSARDKSRGRYTF. The CDR3 nucleotides read TGCAGTGCCAGAGATAAATCCCGTGGGCGCTACACCTTC. The genes are TRBV20-1 and TRBJ1-2, with D uncertain. This CDR3 has 13 residues. Germline values: CDR1 DFQATT, CDR2 SNEGSKA (reference sequence).

The table lists this clonotype with a few counts. This chain links TRBV4-1 with TRBJ2-6, with TRBD2 as a possible D gene (5 bases). V lost 5 bases, J lost 0 bases, and 17 bases lay in between. The CDR3 contains 18 residues. Germline lookup yields CDR1 MGHRA and CDR2 YSYEKL. CDR3 region: CASSFGGTVSSGANVLTF. The CDR3 bases are TGCGCCAGCAGCTTCGGAGGTACAGTTAGCTCTGGGGCCAACGTCCTGACTTTC.

This clonotype turned up a few times. The chain is built from TRBV6-1 and TRBJ1-4; 9 nucleotides align to TRBD1. CDR3 size: 15 residues. Unmatched junction bases numbered 4, after V lost 4 bases and J lost 4 bases. Germline lookup yields CDR1 MNHNS and CDR2 SASEGT. The CDR3 DNA reads TGTGCCAGCAGTGCCGGGACAGGGAGTAATGAAAAACTGTTTTTT. Protein product: CASSAGTGSNEKLFF.

This clonotype came up once. This chain links TRBV2 with TRBJ2-7; D is possibly TRBD1 (5 bases). CDR1 is SNHLY, CDR2 FYNNEI, per germline. V was shortened by 4 bases and J by 3 bases, with 13 bases between the two germline ends. The CDR3 is made up of 14 amino acids. DNA for the CDR3: TGTGCCAGCAGTGCCCGTGGACACAGCTACGAGCAGTACTTC. Translated, it gives CASSARGHSYEQYF.

This clonotype was seen a few times. The genes are TRBV20-1 and TRBJ2-4; possible D gene TRBD2, 6 bases. Trimming removed 1 base at V and 8 bases at J, with 15 bases between. CDR3 length: 14 amino acids. Germline V gene data show CDR1 as DFQATT and CDR2 as SNEGSKA (reference sequence). The CDR3 loop is CSARVGGSRDIQYF. CDR3 nucleotides: TGCAGTGCTAGAGTCGGGGGATCTCGCGACATTCAGTACTTC.

The J gene is TRBJ2-7, the V gene TRBV27; 9 bases match TRBD2. The CDR3 extends over 15 amino acids. CDR1 MNHEY and CDR2 SMNVEV come from the germline V gene (reference sequence). V trimming: 0 bases; J trimming: 4 bases; junction bases outside the gene matches: 4. The CDR3 DNA sequence: TGTGCCAGCAGTTTATCGGGACTAGCCGAATACGAGCAGTACTTC. Its protein is CASSLSGLAEYEQYF.

The chain couples TRBV5-1 to TRBJ2-1; D is ambiguous. The germline V gene encodes CDR1 SGHRS and CDR2 YFSETQ. Trimming stripped 2 bases from V and 6 bases from J, with 18 bases between. This CDR3 is built from 16 residues. The CDR3 protein is CASSFTPGSGVNEQFF. CDR3 DNA: TGCGCCAGCAGCTTCACCCCGGGCTCAGGTGTCAATGAGCAGTTCTTC.

V and J are TRBV4-1 and TRBJ1-4; D is ambiguous. The CDR3 totals 12 residues. V was cut by 0 bases and J by 7 bases, with 3 bases left in between. The germline CDR1 and CDR2 sequences are MGHRA and YSYEKL. CDR3 in DNA: TGCGCCAGCAGCCAAGATCTTGAAAAACTGTTTTTT. Translated: CASSQDLEKLFF.

This clonotype was detected only a few times. This chain uses TRBV6-5 with TRBJ1-2, with D hard to call. V lost 6 bases and J 4 bases, leaving 9 bases between the germline ends. The germline V gene has CDR1 MNHEY and CDR2 SVGAGI. This CDR3 spans 12 amino acids. CDR3 protein: CASRDLSYGYTF. The DNA for the CDR3 is TGTGCCAGCAGGGACCTAAGCTATGGCTACACCTTC.